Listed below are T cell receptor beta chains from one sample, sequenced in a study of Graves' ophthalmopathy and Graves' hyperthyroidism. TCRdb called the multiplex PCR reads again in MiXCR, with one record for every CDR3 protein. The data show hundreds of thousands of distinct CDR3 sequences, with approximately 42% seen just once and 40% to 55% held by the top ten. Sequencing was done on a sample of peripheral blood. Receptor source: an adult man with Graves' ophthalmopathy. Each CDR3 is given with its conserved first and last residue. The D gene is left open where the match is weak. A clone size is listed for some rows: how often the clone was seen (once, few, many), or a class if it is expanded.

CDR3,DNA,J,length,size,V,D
CASSATGEKLFF,TGTGCCAGCAGTGCGACGGGTGAAAAACTGTTTTTT,TRBJ1-4,12,many,TRBV12-3/TRBV12-4,.
CASSPLGRGEQFF,TGTGCCAGCAGTCCCCTAGGTAGGGGTGAGCAGTTCTTC,TRBJ2-1,13,.,TRBV12-3/TRBV12-4,.
CASSPYTNTIYF,TGTGCCAGCAGCCCGTACACGAACACCATATATTTT,TRBJ1-3,12,.,TRBV7-9,.
CASSVGVSNQPQHF,TGTGCCAGCAGCGTAGGGGTTTCGAATCAGCCCCAGCATTTT,TRBJ1-5,14,few,TRBV9,.
CSARAASGGLETQYF,TGCAGTGCTAGAGCAGCTAGCGGGGGATTGGAGACCCAGTACTTC,TRBJ2-5,15,few,TRBV20-1,TRBD2
CASSPGTSGGGETQYF,TGTGCCAGCAGTCCTGGGACTAGCGGGGGCGGGGAGACCCAGTACTTC,TRBJ2-5,16,few,TRBV2,TRBD2
CASSLGQLQETQYF,TGTGCCAGCAGTCTCGGACAGTTGCAAGAGACCCAGTACTTC,TRBJ2-5,14,few,TRBV12-3/TRBV12-4,.
CASSQLQTQYF,TGTGCCAGCAGCCAACTGCAGACCCAGTACTTC,TRBJ2-5,11,.,TRBV9,.
CASSIGLAGVQETQYF,TGCGCCAGCAGCATCGGACTAGCGGGGGTCCAAGAGACCCAGTACTTC,TRBJ2-5,16,few,TRBV5-1,TRBD2
CASSPRAYTEAFF,TGTGCCAGCAGCCCTCGTGCATACACTGAAGCTTTCTTT,TRBJ1-1,13,few,TRBV13,.
CASSLASGAASYEQYF,TGTGCCAGCAGCTTAGCGTCCGGGGCAGCCTCCTACGAGCAGTACTTC,TRBJ2-7,16,.,TRBV7-9,.
CASSGGGELFF,TGTGCCAGCAGTGGGGGCGGGGAGCTGTTTTTT,TRBJ2-2,11,few,TRBV4-2,.
CASSLRGLEGETQYF,TGTGCCAGCAGTTTGCGGGGACTAGAAGGAGAGACCCAGTACTTC,TRBJ2-5,15,.,TRBV12-3/TRBV12-4,TRBD2
CASSVNAGEQYF,TGTGCCAGCAGCGTAAACGCTGGCGAGCAGTACTTC,TRBJ2-7,12,.,TRBV9,.
CTSSFGQGTEAFF,TGTACCAGCAGCTTCGGACAGGGCACTGAAGCTTTCTTT,TRBJ1-1,13,.,TRBV11-2,TRBD1
CASSIGGIRTEAFF,TGTGCCAGTAGTATCGGAGGGATCCGCACTGAAGCTTTCTTT,TRBJ1-1,14,few,TRBV19,.
CASSDRAEQYF,TGCGCCAGCAGTGACAGGGCCGAGCAGTACTTC,TRBJ2-7,11,.,TRBV10-2,.